This T cell receptor (beta chain) was retrieved from a study of T-cell memory formation after mild COVID-19. Study at large: Largely, the TCR clusters proved donor specific. Findings and limits, study-wide: The appearance of some responding clones in pre-infection memory suggested that cross-reactive memory joined. Clones that contracted clustered mainly in CM and EM if CD4+ and in EMRA if CD8+.

Deletions cut 3 bases from V and 6 bases from J, with 14 bases between. This CDR3 has 14 residues. Germline values: CDR1 LNHNV, CDR2 YYDKDF (reference sequence). Libraries for TCRalpha and TCRbeta carried sample barcodes and unique molecular identifiers via 5'RACE. Using its own MiXCR run on the 5' RACE reads, TCRdb lists one record per CDR3 protein. The table has about 620,000 distinct CDR3 sequences, under 20% seen once. This clonotype came up a few times. Antigen specificity is unknown. The origin of this receptor is an adult woman who had mild COVID-19 (a few samples of this study predate the infection). Cell type and time point are not known. Input material: PBMCs or a T cell subset sorted from them (not recorded which). The chain employs TRBV15 and TRBJ1-1, with D tentatively TRBD1 (6 bases). The CDR3 sequence: CATSRGAGAPEAFF. The CDR3 coding sequence is TGTGCCACCAGCAGGGGAGCGGGGGCTCCTGAAGCTTTCTTT. The full variable domain, completed using reference TRBV15 and TRBJ1-1, is DAMVIQNPRYQVTQFGKPVTLSCSQTLNHNVMYWYQQKSSQAPKLLFHYYDKDFNNEADTPDNFQSRRPNTSFCFLDIRSPGLGDTAMYLCATSRGAGAPEAFFGQGTRLTVV.